Presented here are 12 T cell receptor beta chains from one specimen sequenced in a study of Ad26.COV2.S vaccination and SARS-CoV-2 variants. Sample treatment: 15 to 20 received Ad26.COV2.S at low or high dose, single or two shots; about 5 received placebo; per-sample allocation not given. Samples were taken on day 63 after the first vaccine or placebo injection. The protocol was immunoSEQ multiplex PCR, while the TCRdb copy is restricted to in-frame clones and leaves out a portion. The sample has hundreds of thousands of clones; more than 75% are singletons. Sample: peripheral blood, taken in a trial of Ad26.COV2.S vaccine versus placebo. Every receptor here comes from a person between 18 and 65 years old who received the Ad26.COV2.S COVID-19 vaccine or a placebo.

The J gene is TRBJ1-6, the V gene TRBV5-5, with 9 bases matching TRBD1. Trimming took 0 bases from V and 10 from J; bases not matched to a gene: 8. This CDR3 is 16 amino acids long. Per germline, CDR1 SGHKS and CDR2 YYEKEE (reference sequence). CDR3 bases: TGTGCCAGCAGCTTGGAAGGACAGGGGATTGGGTCACCCCTCCACTTT. Translating gives CASSLEGQGIGSPLHF.

The rearrangement joins TRBV27 to TRBJ1-5; 7 nucleotides agree with TRBD1. The germline V gene encodes CDR1 MNHEY and CDR2 SMNVEV (reference sequence). V was clipped by 6 bases and J by 0 bases; unmatched bases: 14. This CDR3 is built from 18 residues. CDR3 sequence: CASSTRGLGIYSNQPQHF. DNA of the CDR3: TGTGCCAGCAGCACAAGGGGGCTAGGGATTTATAGCAATCAGCCCCAGCATTTT.

This clone was counted at least ten times. V is TRBV5-6 and J is TRBJ2-5; D gene uncertain. Germline CDR1 is SGHDT and CDR2 is YYEEEE. Trimming left V 2 bases short and J 3 bases short, with 20 bases between. The CDR3 loop spans 17 amino acids. The CDR3 reads CASSLKWAPSNEETQYF. DNA for the CDR3: TGTGCCAGCAGCTTAAAGTGGGCCCCATCAAACGAAGAGACCCAGTACTTC.

This clone showed up just once. This chain joins TRBV7-2 and TRBJ2-4; possibly TRBD1 for D (6 bases). This CDR3 is built from 15 residues. In germline, CDR1 is SGHTA, CDR2 FQGNSA. The germline V and J ends were trimmed by 2 bases and 3 bases, with 11 bases remaining between them. The CDR3 sequence: CASSLQGFDKNIQYF. The DNA of the CDR3 is TGTGCCAGCAGCTTACAGGGGTTCGACAAAAACATTCAGTACTTC.

The chain joins TRBV5-4 to TRBJ2-5; TRBD2 matches 7 bases. V shed 4 bases and J 1 base; nucleotides not matched to a gene: 4. CDR1 and CDR2 from the germline V gene are SGHNT and YYREEE (reference sequence). This CDR3 comprises 14 residues. CDR3 sequence: CASSPRLAQETQYF. The CDR3 region has the DNA TGTGCCAGCAGCCCGCGACTAGCCCAAGAGACCCAGTACTTC. Full variable domain (remainder filled in from reference TRBV5-4 and TRBJ2-5): ETGVTQSPTHLIKTRGQQVTLRCSSQSGHNTVSWYQQALGQGPQFIFQYYREEENGRGNFPPRFSGLQFPNYSSELNVNALELDDSALYLCASSPRLAQETQYFGPGTRLLVL.

There are many counts of this clone. The J gene is TRBJ2-1, the V gene TRBV7-2, with 12 bases matching TRBD2. V dropped 5 bases and J dropped 7; count of bases not matched to a gene: 6. The CDR3 is made up of 15 amino acids. Germline CDR1 SGHTA, CDR2 FQGNSA. This CDR3 reads CASSQTSGRSNEQFF. CDR3 sequence (DNA): TGTGCCAGCAGCCAGACTAGCGGGAGATCAAATGAGCAGTTCTTC.

The chain has TRBV5-1 and TRBJ1-1; D ambiguous. Germline V gene sequence: CDR1 SGHRS, CDR2 YFSETQ. V was trimmed by 4 bases and J by 0 bases, leaving 13 bases between them. The CDR3 extends over 15 amino acids. The CDR3 DNA follows: TGCGCCAGCAGCCCCCGGGAGGGTCTGAACACTGAAGCTTTCTTT. This sequence encodes CASSPREGLNTEAFF.

This clone was seen a single time. This rearrangement joins TRBV9 to TRBJ1-2, with unresolved D. V dropped 0 bases and J dropped 2 bases, with 14 bases sitting between them. Germline V gives CDR1 SGDLS, CDR2 YYNGEE. CDR3 size: 16 residues. CDR3 residues: CASSVATGAGNYGYTF. For the CDR3, the DNA is TGTGCCAGCAGCGTAGCTACGGGAGCCGGGAACTATGGCTACACCTTC. The variable domain in full, completed from reference TRBV9 and TRBJ1-2, reads DSGVTQTPKHLITATGQRVTLRCSPRSGDLSVYWYQQSLDQGLQFLIQYYNGEERAKGNILERFSAQQFPDLHSELNLSSLELGDSALYFCASSVATGAGNYGYTFGSGTRLTVV.

The chain carries TRBV5-5 and TRBJ2-3; TRBD1 agrees at 8 bases. The CDR3 is 16 residues long. J lost 0 bases, V lost 4 bases, and 7 bases had no gene match. Germline V gene data show CDR1 as SGHKS and CDR2 as YYEKEE (reference sequence). CDR3 bases: TGTGCCAGCAGCATACCCCAGGGGGCTAGCACAGATACGCAGTATTTT. It specifies CASSIPQGASTDTQYF. The full variable domain, its missing parts supplied by reference TRBV5-5 and TRBJ2-3, is DAGVTQSPTHLIKTRGQQVTLRCSPISGHKSVSWYQQVLGQGPQFIFQYYEKEERGRGNFPDRFSARQFPNYSSELNVNALLLGDSALYLCASSIPQGASTDTQYFGPGTRLTVL.

The CDR3 region has the DNA TGTGCCAGCAGTCCGCCGAGCTCCTACGAGCAGTACTTC. Its translation is CASSPPSSYEQYF. The J gene is TRBJ2-7, the V gene TRBV27; D not certain. CDR1 is MNHEY and CDR2 is SMNVEV in the germline V gene (reference sequence). Trimming stripped 5 bases from V and 0 bases from J, with 8 bases between. The CDR3 contains 13 residues.

CDR3 protein: CASSLTMGIEQYF. The CDR3 DNA reads TGTGCCAGCAGTTTAACAATGGGTATCGAGCAGTACTTC. The chain carries TRBV27 and TRBJ2-7; no definite D call. V lost 2 bases and J lost 6, with 11 bases in between. The germline CDR1 and CDR2 sequences are MNHEY and SMNVEV (reference sequence). This CDR3 contains 13 residues.

The V gene is TRBV13, the J gene TRBJ2-7; 12 nucleotides match TRBD2. After removal of 5 bases from V and 7 bases from J, the junction contained 21 bases not matched to a gene. CDR1 and CDR2 from the germline V gene are PRHDT and FYEKMQ (reference sequence). CDR3 length equals 19 residues. The CDR3 here is CASSTDRGRLAGGPREQYF. CDR3 sequence (DNA): TGTGCCAGCAGCACAGACAGGGGGCGGCTAGCGGGAGGGCCAAGAGAGCAGTACTTC.